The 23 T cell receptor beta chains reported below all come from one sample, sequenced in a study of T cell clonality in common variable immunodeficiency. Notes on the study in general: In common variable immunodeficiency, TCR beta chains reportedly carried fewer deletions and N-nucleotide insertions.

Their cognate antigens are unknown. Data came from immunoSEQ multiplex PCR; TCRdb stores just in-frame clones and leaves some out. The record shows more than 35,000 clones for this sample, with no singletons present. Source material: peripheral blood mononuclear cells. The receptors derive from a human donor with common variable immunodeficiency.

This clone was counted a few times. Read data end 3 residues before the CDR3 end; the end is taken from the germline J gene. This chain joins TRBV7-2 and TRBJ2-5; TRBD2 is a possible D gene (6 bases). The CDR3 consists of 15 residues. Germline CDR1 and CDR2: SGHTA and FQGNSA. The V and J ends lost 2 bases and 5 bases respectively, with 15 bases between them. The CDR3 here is CASSLYTAGLETQYF. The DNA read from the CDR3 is TGTGCCAGCAGCTTATACACGGCGGGATTGGAGACC. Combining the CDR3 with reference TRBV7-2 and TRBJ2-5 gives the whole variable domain GAGVSQSPSNKVTEKGKDVELRCDPISGHTALYWYRQSLGQGLEFLIYFQGNSAPDKSGLPSDRFSAERTGGSVSTLTIQRTQQEDSAVYLCASSLYTAGLETQYFGPGTRLLVL.

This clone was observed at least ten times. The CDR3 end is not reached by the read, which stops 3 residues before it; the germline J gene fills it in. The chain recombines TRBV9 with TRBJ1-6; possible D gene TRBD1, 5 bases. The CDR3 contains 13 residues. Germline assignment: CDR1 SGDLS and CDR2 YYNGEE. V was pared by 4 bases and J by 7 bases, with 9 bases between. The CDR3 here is CASSSDSNSPLHF. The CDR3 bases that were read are TGTGCCAGCAGCTCCGACAGCAATTCACCC.

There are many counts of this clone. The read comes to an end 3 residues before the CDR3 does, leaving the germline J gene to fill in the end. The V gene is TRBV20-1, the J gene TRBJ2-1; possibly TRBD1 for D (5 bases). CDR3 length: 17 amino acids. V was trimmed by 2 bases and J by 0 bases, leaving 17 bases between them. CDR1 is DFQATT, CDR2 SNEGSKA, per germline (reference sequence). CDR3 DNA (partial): TGCAGTGCTAGAAAGGGGAATCAGGGAAGCTCCTACAATGAG. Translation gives CSARKGNQGSSYNE. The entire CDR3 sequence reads CSARKGNQGSSYNEQFF.

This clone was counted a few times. This chain's CDR3 is CASSAGLAVETQYF. The CDR3 DNA, read in part, is TGTGCCAGCAGCGCGGGACTAGCTGTGGAGACC. This chain connects TRBV7-2 to TRBJ2-5; 9 bases line up with TRBD2. The read gets to within 3 residues of the CDR3 end, and the germline J gene fills in the rest. The CDR3 has 14 amino acids. Germline-derived CDR1 and CDR2 are SGHTA and FQGNSA. The junction had 6 bases not matched to a gene; V was cut back by 5 bases and J by 5 bases.

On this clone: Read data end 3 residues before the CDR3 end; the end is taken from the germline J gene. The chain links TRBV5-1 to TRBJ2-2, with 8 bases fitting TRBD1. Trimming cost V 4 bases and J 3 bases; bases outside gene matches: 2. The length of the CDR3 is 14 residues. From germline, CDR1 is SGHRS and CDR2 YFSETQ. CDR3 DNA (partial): TGCGCCAGCAGCCAGACAGGGGACACCGGGGAG. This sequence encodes CASSQTGDTGE. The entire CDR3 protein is CASSQTGDTGELFF. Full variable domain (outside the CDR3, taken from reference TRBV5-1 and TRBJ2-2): KAGVTQTPRYLIKTRGQQVTLSCSPISGHRSVSWYQQTPGQGLQFLFEYFSETQRNKGNFPGRFSGRQFSNSRSEMNVSTLELGDSALYLCASSQTGDTGELFFGEGSRLTVL.

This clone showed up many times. The CDR3 sequence: CASSWGTSGIYEQYF. The part of the CDR3 DNA that was read is TGCGCCAGCAGCTGGGGGACTAGCGGGATCTACGAG. The chain employs TRBV5-1 and TRBJ2-7, with 13 bases that match TRBD2. The missing CDR3 end, 3 residues past where the read stops, is filled in from the germline J gene. Looked up from germline, CDR1 is SGHRS and CDR2 is YFSETQ. With 3 bases clipped from V and 3 bases from J, the junction kept 3 bases outside the gene matches. This CDR3 contains 15 residues.

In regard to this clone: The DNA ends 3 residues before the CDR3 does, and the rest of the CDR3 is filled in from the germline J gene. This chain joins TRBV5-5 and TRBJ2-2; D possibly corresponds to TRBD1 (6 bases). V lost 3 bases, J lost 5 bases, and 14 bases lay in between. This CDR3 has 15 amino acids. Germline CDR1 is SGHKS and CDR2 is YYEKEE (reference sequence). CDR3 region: CASSSGTYATGELFF. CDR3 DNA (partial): TGTGCCAGCAGCTCCGGGACATATGCGACCGGGGAG.

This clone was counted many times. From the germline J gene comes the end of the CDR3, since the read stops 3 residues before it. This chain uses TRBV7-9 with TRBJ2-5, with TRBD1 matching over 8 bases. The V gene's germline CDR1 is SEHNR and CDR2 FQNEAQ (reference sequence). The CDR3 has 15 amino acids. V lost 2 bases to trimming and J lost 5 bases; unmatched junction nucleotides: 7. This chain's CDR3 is CASSLPPTGEETQYF. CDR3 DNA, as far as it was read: TGTGCCAGCAGCTTACCCCCGACAGGGGAGGAGACC. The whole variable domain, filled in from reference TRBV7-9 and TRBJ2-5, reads DTGVSQNPRHKITKRGQNVTFRCDPISEHNRLYWYRQTLGQGPEFLTYFQNEAQLEKSRLLSDRFSAERPKGSFSTLEIQRTEQGDSAMYLCASSLPPTGEETQYFGPGTRLLVL.

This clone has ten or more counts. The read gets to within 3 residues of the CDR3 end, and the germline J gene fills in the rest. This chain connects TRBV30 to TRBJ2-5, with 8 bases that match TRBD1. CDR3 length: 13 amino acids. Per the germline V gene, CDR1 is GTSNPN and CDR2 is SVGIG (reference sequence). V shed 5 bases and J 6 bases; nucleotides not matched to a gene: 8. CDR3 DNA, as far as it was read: TGTGCCTGGGCGTGGACAGGGCCAAAGACC. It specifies CAWAWTGPKT. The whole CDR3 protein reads CAWAWTGPKTQYF.

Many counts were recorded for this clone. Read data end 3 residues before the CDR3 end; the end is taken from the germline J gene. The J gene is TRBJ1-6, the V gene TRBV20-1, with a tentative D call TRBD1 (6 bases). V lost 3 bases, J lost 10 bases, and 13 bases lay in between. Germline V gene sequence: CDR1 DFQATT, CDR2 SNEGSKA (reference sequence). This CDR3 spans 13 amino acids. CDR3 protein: CSASVTGGSPLHF. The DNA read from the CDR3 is TGCAGTGCTAGTGTGACAGGAGGATCACCC.

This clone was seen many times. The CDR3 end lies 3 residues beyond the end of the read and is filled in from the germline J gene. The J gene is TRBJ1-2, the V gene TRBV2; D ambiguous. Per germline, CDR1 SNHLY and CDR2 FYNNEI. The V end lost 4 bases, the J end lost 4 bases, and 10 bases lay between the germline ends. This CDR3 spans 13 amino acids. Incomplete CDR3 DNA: TGTGCCAGCAGTGTTTCAGAGATCTATGGC. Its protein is CASSVSEIYG. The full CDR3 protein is CASSVSEIYGYTF.

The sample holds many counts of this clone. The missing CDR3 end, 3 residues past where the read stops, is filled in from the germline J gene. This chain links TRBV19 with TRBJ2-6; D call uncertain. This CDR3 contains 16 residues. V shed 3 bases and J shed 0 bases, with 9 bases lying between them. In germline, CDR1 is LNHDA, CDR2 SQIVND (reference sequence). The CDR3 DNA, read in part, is TGTGCCAGTAGTATGGCAGTTACCTCTGGGGCCAACGTC. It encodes CASSMAVTSGANV. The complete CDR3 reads CASSMAVTSGANVLTF.

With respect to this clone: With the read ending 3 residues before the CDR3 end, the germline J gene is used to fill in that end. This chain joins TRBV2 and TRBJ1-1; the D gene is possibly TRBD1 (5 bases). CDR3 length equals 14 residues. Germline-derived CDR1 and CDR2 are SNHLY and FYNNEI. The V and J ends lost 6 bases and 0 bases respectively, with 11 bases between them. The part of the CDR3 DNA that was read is TGTGCCAGCAGACCGGACATTATGAACACTGAA. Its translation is CASRPDIMNTE. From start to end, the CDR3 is CASRPDIMNTEAFF.

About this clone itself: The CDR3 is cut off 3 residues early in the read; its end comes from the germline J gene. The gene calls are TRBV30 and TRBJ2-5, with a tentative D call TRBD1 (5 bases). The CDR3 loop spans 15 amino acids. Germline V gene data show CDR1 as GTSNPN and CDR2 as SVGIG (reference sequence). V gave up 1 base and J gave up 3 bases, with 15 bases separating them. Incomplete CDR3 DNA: TGTGCCTGGAGTGCAGGGTTTTGGAGCAAAGAGACC. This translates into CAWSAGFWSKET. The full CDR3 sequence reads CAWSAGFWSKETQYF.

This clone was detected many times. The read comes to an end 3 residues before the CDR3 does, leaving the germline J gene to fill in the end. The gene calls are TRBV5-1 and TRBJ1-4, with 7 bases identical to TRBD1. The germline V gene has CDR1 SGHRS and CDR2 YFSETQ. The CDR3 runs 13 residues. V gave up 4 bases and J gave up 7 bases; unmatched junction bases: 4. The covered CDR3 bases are TGCGCCAGCAGCCAGACAGGGAGTGAAAAA. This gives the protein CASSQTGSEK. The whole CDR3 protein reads CASSQTGSEKLFF.

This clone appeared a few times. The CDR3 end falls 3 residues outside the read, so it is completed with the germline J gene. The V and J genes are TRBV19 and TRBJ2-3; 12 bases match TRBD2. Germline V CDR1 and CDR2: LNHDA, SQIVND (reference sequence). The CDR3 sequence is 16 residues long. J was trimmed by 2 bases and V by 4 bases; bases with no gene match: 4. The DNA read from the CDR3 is TGTGCCAGTAGTAAGGGACTAGCGGGCCTCACAGATACG. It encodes CASSKGLAGLTDT. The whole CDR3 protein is CASSKGLAGLTDTQYF.

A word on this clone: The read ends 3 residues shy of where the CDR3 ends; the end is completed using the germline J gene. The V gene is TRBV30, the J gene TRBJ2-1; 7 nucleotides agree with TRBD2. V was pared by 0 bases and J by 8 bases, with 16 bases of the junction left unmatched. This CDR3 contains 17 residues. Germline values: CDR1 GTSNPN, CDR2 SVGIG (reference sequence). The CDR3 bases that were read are TGTGCCTGGAGTGTTCCAGTTGGCGGGAGAGCGCTAGATGAG. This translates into CAWSVPVGGRALDE. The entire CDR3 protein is CAWSVPVGGRALDEQFF.

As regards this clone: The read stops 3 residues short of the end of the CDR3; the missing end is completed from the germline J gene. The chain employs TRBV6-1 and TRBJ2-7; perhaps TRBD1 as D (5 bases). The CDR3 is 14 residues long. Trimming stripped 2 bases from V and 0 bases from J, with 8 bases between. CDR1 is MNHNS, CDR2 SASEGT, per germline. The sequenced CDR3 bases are TGTGCCAGCAGTGAACAGGGAAGCTCCTACGAG. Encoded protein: CASSEQGSSYE. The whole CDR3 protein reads CASSEQGSSYEQYF.

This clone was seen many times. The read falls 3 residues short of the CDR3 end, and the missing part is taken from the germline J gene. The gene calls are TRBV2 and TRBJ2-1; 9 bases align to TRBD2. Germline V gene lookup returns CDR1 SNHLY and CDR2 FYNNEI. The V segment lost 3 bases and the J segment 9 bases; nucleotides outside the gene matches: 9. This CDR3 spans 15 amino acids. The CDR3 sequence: CASSEGGRAFGEQFF. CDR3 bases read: TGTGCCAGCAGTGAGGGCGGGAGGGCCTTTGGTGAG. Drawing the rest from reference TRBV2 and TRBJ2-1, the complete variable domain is EPEVTQTPSHQVTQMGQEVILRCVPISNHLYFYWYRQILGQKVEFLVSFYNNEISEKSEIFDDQFSVERPDGSNFTLKIRSTKLEDSAMYFCASSEGGRAFGEQFFGPGTRLTVL.

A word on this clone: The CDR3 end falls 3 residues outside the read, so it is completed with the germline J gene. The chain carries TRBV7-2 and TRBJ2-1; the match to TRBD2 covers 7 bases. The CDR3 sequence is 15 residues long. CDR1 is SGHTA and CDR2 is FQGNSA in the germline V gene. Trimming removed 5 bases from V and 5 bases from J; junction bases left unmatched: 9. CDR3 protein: CASSRAGLPHNEQFF. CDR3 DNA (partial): TGTGCCAGCAGCCGAGCGGGACTCCCGCACAATGAG.

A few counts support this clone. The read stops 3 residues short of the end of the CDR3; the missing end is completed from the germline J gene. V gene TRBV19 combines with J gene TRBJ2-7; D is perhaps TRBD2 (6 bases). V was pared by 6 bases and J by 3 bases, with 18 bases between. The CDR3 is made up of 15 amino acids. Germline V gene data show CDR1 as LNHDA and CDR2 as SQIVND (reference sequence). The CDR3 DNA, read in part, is TGTGCCAGTAGCGGCTCCCATCACGGGGGCTACGAG. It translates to CASSGSHHGGYE. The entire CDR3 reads CASSGSHHGGYEQYF.

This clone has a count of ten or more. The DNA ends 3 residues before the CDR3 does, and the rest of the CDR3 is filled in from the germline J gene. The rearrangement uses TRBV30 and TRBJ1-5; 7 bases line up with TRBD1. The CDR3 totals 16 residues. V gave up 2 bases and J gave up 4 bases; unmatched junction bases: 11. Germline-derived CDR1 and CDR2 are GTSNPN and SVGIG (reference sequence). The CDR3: CAWSTRQGRRNQPQHF. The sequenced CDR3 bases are TGTGCCTGGAGTACACGACAGGGAAGGCGAAATCAGCCC. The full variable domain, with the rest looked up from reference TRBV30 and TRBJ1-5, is SQTIHQWPATLVQPVGSPLSLECTVEGTSNPNLYWYRQAAGRGLQLLFYSVGIGQISSEVPQNLSASRPQDRQFILSSKKLLLSDSGFYLCAWSTRQGRRNQPQHFGDGTRLSIL.

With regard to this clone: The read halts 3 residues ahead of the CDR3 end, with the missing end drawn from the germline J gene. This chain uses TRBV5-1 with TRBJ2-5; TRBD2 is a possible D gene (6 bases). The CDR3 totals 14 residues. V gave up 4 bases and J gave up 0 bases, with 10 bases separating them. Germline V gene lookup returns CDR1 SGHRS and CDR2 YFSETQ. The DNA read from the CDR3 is TGCGCCAGCAGCCTTGGACTAAACCAAGAGACC. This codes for CASSLGLNQET. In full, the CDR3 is CASSLGLNQETQYF.